This TCR beta chain was captured by sequencing in a study of cytomegalovirus exposure and HLA in healthy donors. PCR involved 60 Vbeta and 13 Jbeta primers. Repertoires were generated with immunoSEQ multiplex PCR, while TCRdb's copy carries only in-frame clones and drops some. The sample includes approximately 190,000 clones, roughly 87% seen only once; the top ten take roughly 0.98%. This clone was seen a handful of times. With 6 bases clipped from V and 8 bases from J, the junction kept 6 bases outside the gene matches. The length of the CDR3 is 13 residues. Germline values: CDR1 MNHEY, CDR2 SVGAGI.

The receptor comes from a boy younger than 10 in good health and CMV-seronegative. The chain joins TRBV6-5 to TRBJ2-1, with TRBD2 identical over 8 bases. Sequenced material: PBMCs. The CDR3 nucleotides are TGTGCCAGCAGGGGACTAGTGTTCGATGAGCAGTTCTTC. Residues: CASRGLVFDEQFF.